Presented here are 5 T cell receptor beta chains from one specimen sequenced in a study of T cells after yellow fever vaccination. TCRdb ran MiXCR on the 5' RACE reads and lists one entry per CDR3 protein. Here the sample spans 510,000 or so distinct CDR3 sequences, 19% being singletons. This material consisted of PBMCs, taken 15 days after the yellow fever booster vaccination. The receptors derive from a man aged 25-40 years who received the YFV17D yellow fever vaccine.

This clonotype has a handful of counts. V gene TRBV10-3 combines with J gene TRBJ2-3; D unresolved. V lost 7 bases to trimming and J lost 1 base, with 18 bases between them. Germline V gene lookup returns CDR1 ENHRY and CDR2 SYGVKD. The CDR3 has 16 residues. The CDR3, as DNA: TGTGCCATCATGGACCCGGGTAGCATGGGCACAGATACGCAGTATTTT. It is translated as CAIMDPGSMGTDTQYF.

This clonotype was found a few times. CDR3 in DNA: TGCGCCAGCAGCTTGGACCCGGGACAGTCACAAGAGACCCAGTACTTC. Protein sequence: CASSLDPGQSQETQYF. The rearrangement links TRBV5-1 to TRBJ2-5; 7 nucleotides match TRBD1. V lost 0 bases to trimming and J lost 2 bases; unmatched junction nucleotides: 7. The CDR3 runs to 16 residues. Germline CDR1 reads SGHRS; CDR2 reads YFSETQ.

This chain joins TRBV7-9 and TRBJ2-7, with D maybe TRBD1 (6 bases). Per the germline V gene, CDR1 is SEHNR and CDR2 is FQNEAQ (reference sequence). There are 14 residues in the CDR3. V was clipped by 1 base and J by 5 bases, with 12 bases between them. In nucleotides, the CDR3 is TGTGCCAGCAGCTTAGTGCAGGACAGCGACGAGCAGTACTTC. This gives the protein CASSLVQDSDEQYF.

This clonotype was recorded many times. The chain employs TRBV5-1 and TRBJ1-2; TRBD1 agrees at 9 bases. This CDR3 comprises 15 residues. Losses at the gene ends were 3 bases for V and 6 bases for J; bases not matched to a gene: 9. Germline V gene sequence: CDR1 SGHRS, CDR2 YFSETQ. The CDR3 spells CASSSKSGTGNGYTF. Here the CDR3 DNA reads TGCGCCAGCAGCTCAAAATCCGGGACAGGGAATGGCTACACCTTC. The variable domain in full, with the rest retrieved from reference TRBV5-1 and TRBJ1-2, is KAGVTQTPRYLIKTRGQQVTLSCSPISGHRSVSWYQQTPGQGLQFLFEYFSETQRNKGNFPGRFSGRQFSNSRSEMNVSTLELGDSALYLCASSSKSGTGNGYTFGSGTRLTVV.

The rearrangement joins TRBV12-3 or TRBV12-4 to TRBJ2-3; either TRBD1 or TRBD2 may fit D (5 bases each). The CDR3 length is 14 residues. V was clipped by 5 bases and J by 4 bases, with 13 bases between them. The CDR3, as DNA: TGTGCCAGCAGTCATTGGGACCGCCCAGATACGCAGTATTTT. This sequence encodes CASSHWDRPDTQYF.